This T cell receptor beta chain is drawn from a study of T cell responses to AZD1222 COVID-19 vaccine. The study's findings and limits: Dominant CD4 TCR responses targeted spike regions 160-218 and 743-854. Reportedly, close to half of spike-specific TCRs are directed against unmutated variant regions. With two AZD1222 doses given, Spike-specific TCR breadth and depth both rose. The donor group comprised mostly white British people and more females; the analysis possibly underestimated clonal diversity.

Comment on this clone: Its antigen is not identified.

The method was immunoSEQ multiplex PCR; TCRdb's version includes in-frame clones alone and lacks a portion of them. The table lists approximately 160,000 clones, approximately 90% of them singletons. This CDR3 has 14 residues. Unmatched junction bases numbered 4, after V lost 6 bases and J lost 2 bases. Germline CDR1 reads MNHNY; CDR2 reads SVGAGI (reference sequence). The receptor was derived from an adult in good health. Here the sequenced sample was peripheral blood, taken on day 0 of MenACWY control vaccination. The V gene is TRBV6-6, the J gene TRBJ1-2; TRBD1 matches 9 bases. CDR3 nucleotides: TGTGCCAGCAGAACCGGGACAGGGAACTATGGCTACACCTTC. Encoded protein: CASRTGTGNYGYTF.